Each of the 19 T cell receptor beta chains below was sequenced from the same sample in a study of blood T cell repertoires in COVID-19. The table came from immunoSEQ multiplex PCR; TCRdb's copy has only in-frame clones and leaves some out. Of a few hundred thousand clones listed, around nine tenths are singletons. Source material: PBMCs or T cells enriched from blood (not recorded which). The origin of the receptors is a woman aged 50 to 60 who had recovered from COVID-19.

This chain links TRBV10-3 with TRBJ1-4; 9 nucleotides line up with TRBD1. Germline CDR1 reads ENHRY; CDR2 reads SYGVKD. The CDR3 totals 15 residues. Trimming removed 0 bases from V and 7 bases from J; junction bases left unmatched: 3. CDR3 sequence reads: CAISESRDRVEKLFF. The CDR3 coding sequence is TGTGCCATCAGTGAGTCGAGGGACAGGGTTGAAAAACTGTTTTTT.

The CDR3 nucleotides read TGTGCCAGCAGCTTGAAAACAGATAATCAGCCCCAGCATTTT. Encoded protein: CASSLKTDNQPQHF. J is TRBJ1-5 and V is TRBV5-5; unclear D gene. The CDR3 is made up of 14 amino acids. V lost 1 base and J 4 bases, leaving 9 bases between the germline ends. Germline V CDR1 and CDR2: SGHKS, YYEKEE (reference sequence).

CDR3 region: CASSLVGSPPLHF. For the CDR3, the DNA is TGTGCCAGCAGCTTGGTTGGCTCGCCGCCCCTCCACTTT. The chain combines TRBV5-4 with TRBJ1-6; D not certain. CDR1 and CDR2 from the germline V gene are SGHNT and YYREEE (reference sequence). This CDR3 spans 13 amino acids. Between the trimmed V and J ends, which lost 0 bases and 13 bases, there was a span of 11 bases.

CDR3 DNA sequence: TGTGCCAGCAGTGTACTAGCGGGGGGCTCTGGGGCCAACGTCCTGACTTTC. Its translation is CASSVLAGGSGANVLTF. The chain employs TRBV6-1 and TRBJ2-6; 12 bases are a match to TRBD2. Trimming cost V 4 bases and J 0 bases; bases outside gene matches: 1. The CDR3 runs to 17 residues. Per the germline V gene, CDR1 is MNHNS and CDR2 is SASEGT.

This clone has just one count. This chain connects TRBV2 to TRBJ2-6; possibly TRBD1 for D (5 bases). V was shortened by 3 bases and J by 4 bases, with 13 bases between the two germline ends. CDR3 length: 16 amino acids. In germline, CDR1 is SNHLY, CDR2 FYNNEI. CDR3 DNA: TGTGCCAGCAGTGACCCAAGGGGAAGAGGGGCCAACGTCCTGACTTTC. Translated, it gives CASSDPRGRGANVLTF.

The chain employs TRBV7-6 and TRBJ2-1; D is possibly TRBD1 (6 bases). The germline V gene encodes CDR1 SGHVS and CDR2 FNYEAQ. The CDR3 totals 15 residues. V was cut by 5 bases and J by 7 bases, with 18 bases left in between. CDR3 nucleotide sequence: TGTGCCAGCAGCCCCGACAGGAGGAAAGGGAATGAGCAGTTCTTC. Its protein product is CASSPDRRKGNEQFF.

The chain uses TRBV14 and TRBJ1-2; D is uncertain. The CDR3 runs 12 residues. Germline values: CDR1 SGHDN, CDR2 FVKESK. Trimming cost V 3 bases and J 3 bases, with 5 bases left between them. CDR3 sequence: CASSQSHYGYTF. The CDR3 DNA is TGTGCCAGCAGCCAGAGTCACTATGGCTACACCTTC.

The chain links TRBV6-1 to TRBJ1-1, with TRBD1 matching over 10 bases. V was clipped by 3 bases and J by 4 bases; unmatched bases: 2. CDR3 length: 14 residues. Per the germline V gene, CDR1 is MNHNS and CDR2 is SASEGT. CDR3 nucleotides: TGTGCCAGCAGTGAGGGACAGGGGTCCACTGAAGCTTTCTTT. This gives the protein CASSEGQGSTEAFF.

The V gene is TRBV3-1 (or the pseudogene TRBV3-2), the J gene TRBJ1-1; 7 bases are a match to TRBD1. V trimming: 0 bases; J trimming: 3 bases; junction bases outside the gene matches: 7. This CDR3 has 16 residues. Per the germline V gene, CDR1 is LGHDT and CDR2 is YNNKEL (reference sequence). The chain's CDR3 is CASSQDFRGRYTEAFF. Written as DNA, the CDR3 is TGTGCCAGCAGCCAAGATTTTAGGGGGCGGTACACTGAAGCTTTCTTT.

The chain is built from TRBV6-5 and TRBJ2-7; 9 nucleotides agree with TRBD1. Losses at the gene ends were 3 bases for V and 6 bases for J; bases not matched to a gene: 3. There are 13 residues in the CDR3. Germline-derived CDR1 and CDR2 are MNHEY and SVGAGI. CDR3 sequence: CASSYRQGVEQYF. The CDR3 nucleotides read TGTGCCAGCAGTTATCGACAGGGGGTCGAGCAGTACTTC.

The J gene is TRBJ2-1, the V gene TRBV7-3; weak D call: TRBD2 (5 bases). Germline V gene data show CDR1 as SGHTA and CDR2 as FQGTGA. Trimming shortened V by 5 bases and J by 8 bases, and 16 bases separated the two germline ends. The CDR3 loop spans 14 amino acids. Here the CDR3 DNA reads TGTGCCAGCAGCCCCACCCCGGAGGTCCATGAGCAGTTCTTC. Protein product: CASSPTPEVHEQFF.

The chain combines TRBV27 with TRBJ2-7; a possible D gene is TRBD1 (6 bases). V lost 5 bases, J lost 1 base, and 15 bases lay in between. The CDR3 runs 15 residues. Germline V gene lookup returns CDR1 MNHEY and CDR2 SMNVEV (reference sequence). CDR3 protein: CASSPRDTASYEQYF. Written as DNA, the CDR3 is TGTGCCAGCAGTCCCCGGGACACCGCTTCCTACGAGCAGTACTTC.

This clone was seen once. The chain combines TRBV21-1 with TRBJ1-2. TRBV21-1 is termed a pseudogene. CDR3 length: 13 residues. The CDR3 DNA reads TGTGCCAGCAGCAAAGGTCAGGGAGGTGGCTACACCTTC. This codes for CASSKGQGGGYTF.

V is TRBV5-5 and J is TRBJ2-7; D not resolved. CDR3 size: 14 residues. CDR1 SGHKS and CDR2 YYEKEE come from the germline V gene (reference sequence). Trimming took 1 base from V and 4 from J, leaving 12 bases between them. CDR3 sequence: CASSLSPQEYEQYF. The CDR3 DNA sequence: TGTGCCAGCAGCTTGAGCCCCCAGGAATACGAGCAGTACTTC.

The rearrangement links TRBV7-9 to TRBJ1-1; D is ambiguous. Trimming took off 11 bases at V and 3 bases at J, with 16 bases between the two ends. The CDR3 runs to 13 residues. Germline V gene data show CDR1 as SEHNR and CDR2 as FQNEAQ (reference sequence). This chain's CDR3 is CASKRLEDTEAFF. Here the CDR3 DNA reads TGTGCCTCAAAACGACTAGAGGACACTGAAGCTTTCTTT.

The CDR3 reads CASSTTSGSTDTQYF. CDR3 bases: TGTGCCAGCAGCACCACTAGCGGAAGCACAGATACGCAGTATTTT. The V call is TRBV7-2, the J call TRBJ2-3; 8 nucleotides line up with TRBD2. Per germline, CDR1 SGHTA and CDR2 FQGNSA. V lost 5 bases and J lost 0; bases outside the gene matches: 4. CDR3 length equals 15 residues.

J is TRBJ2-3 and V is TRBV4-3, with 8 positions matching TRBD2. V lost 0 bases, J lost 2 bases, and 10 bases stayed unmatched. The germline V gene has CDR1 LGHNA and CDR2 YSLEER. The CDR3 consists of 18 residues. CDR3 loop: CASSQDRGGVGPTDTQYF. Written as DNA, the CDR3 is TGCGCCAGCAGCCAAGACCGGGGGGGCGTGGGACCCACAGATACGCAGTATTTT.

The chain is built from TRBV5-5 and TRBJ2-3; D remains unclear. The CDR3 contains 15 residues. CDR1 is SGHKS and CDR2 is YYEKEE in the germline V gene (reference sequence). The V and J ends lost 4 bases and 2 bases respectively, with 14 bases between them. The CDR3 nucleotides are TGTGCCAGCAGCAAAATGGCTGGTCACACAGATACGCAGTATTTT. It is translated as CASSKMAGHTDTQYF.

The chain uses TRBV5-1 and TRBJ1-3; TRBD1 matches 7 bases. With 2 bases clipped from V and 3 bases from J, the junction kept 2 bases outside the gene matches. Germline loops: CDR1 SGHRS, CDR2 YFSETQ. The CDR3 length is 14 residues. The CDR3 protein is CASSLTGVGNTIYF. The CDR3 nucleotides read TGCGCCAGCAGCTTAACAGGGGTTGGAAACACCATATATTTT.